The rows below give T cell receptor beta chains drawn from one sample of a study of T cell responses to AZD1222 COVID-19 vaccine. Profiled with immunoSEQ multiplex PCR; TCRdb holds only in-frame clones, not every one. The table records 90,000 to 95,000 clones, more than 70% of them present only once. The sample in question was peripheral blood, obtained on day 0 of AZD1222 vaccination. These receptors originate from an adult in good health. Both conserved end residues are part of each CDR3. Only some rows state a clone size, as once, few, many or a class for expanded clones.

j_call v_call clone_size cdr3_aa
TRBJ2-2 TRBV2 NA CASTQTEAPGELFF
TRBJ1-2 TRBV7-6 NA CASSLAGGWGYTF
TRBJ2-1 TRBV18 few CASSRPGTSGGAGWYNEQFF
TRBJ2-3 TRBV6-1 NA CASSEAYSTDTQYF
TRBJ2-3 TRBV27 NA CASSTGTAFTQYF
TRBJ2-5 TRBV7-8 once CASSFRTGQETQYF
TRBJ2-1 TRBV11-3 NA CASSLADSSYNEQFF
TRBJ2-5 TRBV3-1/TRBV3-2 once CASSPGGGINQETQYF
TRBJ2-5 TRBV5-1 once CASSQVRETQYF
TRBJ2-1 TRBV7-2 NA CASSLSGGYNEQFF
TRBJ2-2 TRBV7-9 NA CAILAPRDSTGELFF
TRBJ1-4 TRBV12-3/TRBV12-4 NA CASSLGEKLFF
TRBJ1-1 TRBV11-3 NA CASSLDGGQGHEAFF
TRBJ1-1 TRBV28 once CASSQPGQLNTEAFF
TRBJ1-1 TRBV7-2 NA CASSFRVENTEAFF
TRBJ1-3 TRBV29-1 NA CSVESAGGNTIYF
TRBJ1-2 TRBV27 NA CASSLGGHSYTF
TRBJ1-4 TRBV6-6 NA CASRIQGLANEKLFF
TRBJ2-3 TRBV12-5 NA CASGSYLWGFGTDTQYF
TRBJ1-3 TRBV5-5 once CASSSGQGAIENTIYF
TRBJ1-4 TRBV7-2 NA CASSSESTNEKLFF
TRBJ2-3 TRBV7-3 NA CASSLSGQDTQYF
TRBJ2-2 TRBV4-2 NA CASSQDVLGELFF
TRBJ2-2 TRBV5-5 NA CASSLAGNTGELFF
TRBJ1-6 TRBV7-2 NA CASRGRDSPLHF
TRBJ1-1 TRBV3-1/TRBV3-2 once CASSPSMNTEAFF
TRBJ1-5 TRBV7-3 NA CASSPGQGSNQPQHF
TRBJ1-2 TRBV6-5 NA CASSSGQGFNYGYTF
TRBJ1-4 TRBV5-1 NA CASSLVGETNEKLFF
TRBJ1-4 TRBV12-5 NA CASGPTAPNEKLFF
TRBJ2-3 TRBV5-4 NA CASSLNGGADTQYF
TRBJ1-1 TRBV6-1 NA CASSDEQGGDTEAFF
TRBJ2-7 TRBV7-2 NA CASTQRAAGGSNEQYF
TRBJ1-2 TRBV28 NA CASSTTGRYTF
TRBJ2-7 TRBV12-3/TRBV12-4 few CASSLQPTYEQYF
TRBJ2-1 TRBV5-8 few CASSWGASETYNEQFF
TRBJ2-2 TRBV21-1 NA CASSKGAGGAGRKTGELFF
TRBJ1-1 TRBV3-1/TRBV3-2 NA CATSMNTEAFF
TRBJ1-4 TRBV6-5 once CASRPTGGNEKLFF